These 27 T cell receptor beta chains were all obtained from the same sample, sequenced in a study of cytomegalovirus exposure and HLA in healthy donors. Using immunoSEQ multiplex PCR, the repertoire was profiled, and TCRdb retains in-frame clones only, with some absent. Among roughly 150,000 clones, about nine tenths were seen once, and the ten largest hold around 4.4%. Specimen: PBMCs. Receptors originate from a man younger than 35 in good health and CMV-seropositive.

The rearrangement uses TRBV7-9 and TRBJ2-7; D may be TRBD2 (6 bases). Germline-derived CDR1 and CDR2 are SEHNR and FQNEAQ (reference sequence). The CDR3 is 16 residues long. The V end was cut by 5 bases, the J end by 7 bases, with 24 bases between. In nucleotides, the CDR3 is TGTGCCAGCAGCCGAATAAGAAAGACTAGTGCCGAAGAGCAGTACTTC. Translated: CASSRIRKTSAEEQYF. The entire variable domain, with the rest obtained from reference TRBV7-9 and TRBJ2-7, is as follows: DTGVSQNPRHKITKRGQNVTFRCDPISEHNRLYWYRQTLGQGPEFLTYFQNEAQLEKSRLLSDRFSAERPKGSFSTLEIQRTEQGDSAMYLCASSRIRKTSAEEQYFGPGTRLTVT.

V gene TRBV6-5 combines with J gene TRBJ2-7, with 8 bases lining up with TRBD1. CDR1 and CDR2 from the germline V gene are MNHEY and SVGAGI. With V trimmed by 6 bases and J by 1 base, 8 bases remained unmatched. The CDR3 has 15 residues. The CDR3 is CASRNIQGGSYEQYF. The CDR3 region has the DNA TGTGCCAGCAGAAACATACAGGGGGGATCCTACGAGCAGTACTTC.

The rearrangement uses TRBV7-2 and TRBJ2-2; a possible D gene is TRBD1 (5 bases). CDR3 size: 17 residues. The germline V gene encodes CDR1 SGHTA and CDR2 FQGNSA. Trimming removed 1 base from V and 7 bases from J, with 19 bases in between. In nucleotides, the CDR3 is TGTGCCAGCAGCTTAGTTTGGACAACGATTACTGTCGGGGAGCTGTTTTTT. Its protein is CASSLVWTTITVGELFF.

This sequence joins TRBV9 and TRBJ1-1, with 7 bases lining up with TRBD1. This CDR3 has 14 amino acids. Germline V lookup: CDR1 SGDLS, CDR2 YYNGEE. Trimming at V came to 3 bases and at J to 3 bases, leaving 5 bases not matched to a gene. The CDR3 loop is CASSAEGAYTEAFF. CDR3 in DNA: TGTGCCAGCAGCGCTGAGGGGGCGTACACTGAAGCTTTCTTT.

The chain uses TRBV6-1 and TRBJ2-2, with D hard to call. Per the germline V gene, CDR1 is MNHNS and CDR2 is SASEGT. This CDR3 contains 13 residues. The V end was cut by 2 bases, the J end by 5 bases, with 6 bases between. The CDR3 nucleotides are TGTGCCAGCAGTGAAATACGGACCGGGGAGCTGTTTTTT. Translation gives CASSEIRTGELFF.

This clone has more than one count but fewer than ten. This chain connects TRBV7-9 to TRBJ1-3; D gene uncertain. The V end was cut by 5 bases, the J end by 0 bases, with 17 bases between. The CDR3 is made up of 17 amino acids. Germline V gene data show CDR1 as SEHNR and CDR2 as FQNEAQ (reference sequence). The CDR3 loop is CASSTTSGRSSGNTIYF. The CDR3 DNA reads TGTGCCAGCAGCACCACTTCCGGGAGATCCTCTGGAAACACCATATATTTT.

The V gene is TRBV7-2, the J gene TRBJ2-3; D perhaps matches TRBD2 (5 bases). The CDR3 loop spans 15 amino acids. Trimming pared 3 bases from V and 6 bases from J, leaving 16 bases between. Germline values: CDR1 SGHTA, CDR2 FQGNSA. The CDR3 loop is CASSFSGAGVDTQYF. As DNA, the CDR3 is TGTGCCAGCAGCTTTTCCGGCGCCGGGGTCGATACGCAGTATTTT.

V usage is TRBV11-3 and J usage is TRBJ2-7, with 10 bases identical to TRBD1. V dropped 6 bases and J dropped 5; count of bases not matched to a gene: 7. CDR1 is SGHNT, CDR2 YENEEA, per germline. The CDR3 has 14 residues. The CDR3 here is CASRGQGWIDEQYF. The CDR3 bases are TGTGCCAGCAGGGGACAGGGGTGGATTGACGAGCAGTACTTC.

The chain carries TRBV19 and TRBJ1-2, with D possibly being TRBD1 (6 bases). Deletions cut 11 bases from V and 4 bases from J, with 20 bases between. This CDR3 has 14 residues. Per the germline V gene, CDR1 is LNHDA and CDR2 is SQIVND (reference sequence). The CDR3 DNA sequence: TGTGCCGCACAAACCGCCACAGGGATCTATGGCTACACCTTC. Encoded protein: CAAQTATGIYGYTF.

The rearrangement joins TRBV30 to TRBJ1-4; possibly TRBD1 for D (6 bases). This CDR3 has 15 amino acids. V lost 3 bases to trimming and J lost 5 bases, with 16 bases between them. The germline V gene encodes CDR1 GTSNPN and CDR2 SVGIG (reference sequence). The CDR3 DNA sequence: TGTGCCTGGAGGGTTGAACAGGGAATCAATGAAAAACTGTTTTTT. Amino acids: CAWRVEQGINEKLFF.

The chain links TRBV21-1 to TRBJ2-1; the table's D call, TRBD2, has no DNA check behind it. TRBV21-1 represents a pseudogene. The CDR3 runs 15 residues. The CDR3 loop is CASSKGQREVHEQFF. CDR3 DNA: TGTGCCAGCAGCAAAGGGCAAAGGGAGGTACATGAGCAGTTCTTC.

This sequence joins TRBV29-1 and TRBJ2-1; D may be TRBD2 (5 bases). The V gene's germline CDR1 is SQVTM and CDR2 ANQGSEA. V lost 7 bases and J lost 6, with 10 bases in between. The CDR3 length is 11 residues. CDR3 residues: CSGAAGNEQFF. The CDR3, as DNA: TGCAGCGGGGCCGCGGGCAATGAGCAGTTCTTC.

This chain links TRBV4-2 with TRBJ2-3, with 11 bases that match TRBD2. This CDR3 is 19 amino acids long. CDR1 LGHNA and CDR2 YNFKEQ come from the germline V gene. Germline trimming cut 0 bases from V and 0 bases from J; bases unmatched to any gene: 8. The CDR3 reads CASSQDLWGLADSTDTQYF. CDR3 nucleotide sequence: TGTGCCAGCAGCCAAGATCTATGGGGACTAGCGGATAGCACAGATACGCAGTATTTT.

The chain joins TRBV2 to TRBJ2-1; 11 bases fit TRBD2. CDR3 length equals 15 residues. Looked up from germline, CDR1 is SNHLY and CDR2 is FYNNEI. The junction had 7 bases not matched to a gene; V was cut back by 6 bases and J by 6 bases. CDR3 DNA: TGTGCCAGCAGCCCTACTAGCGGGAGTTTCAATGAGCAGTTCTTC. Translating it yields CASSPTSGSFNEQFF.

The chain employs TRBV29-1 and TRBJ2-1; TRBD2 aligns across 12 bases. V dropped 6 bases and J dropped 2; count of bases not matched to a gene: 2. Germline CDR1 SQVTM, CDR2 ANQGSEA. CDR3 size: 14 residues. In nucleotides, the CDR3 is TGCAGCGTCGCTAGCGGGAGGGCCTACAATGAGCAGTTCTTC. This sequence encodes CSVASGRAYNEQFF.

By sample share, this clone is medium-sized (0.01 to 0.1%). The chain carries TRBV7-9 and TRBJ2-1; D gene ambiguous. Per germline, CDR1 SEHNR and CDR2 FQNEAQ (reference sequence). Trimming removed 5 bases from V and 6 bases from J, with 11 bases in between. The length of the CDR3 is 13 residues. The CDR3 DNA follows: TGTGCCAGCAGCCCACTACTTGTCAATGAGCAGTTCTTC. It yields the protein CASSPLLVNEQFF. The full variable domain, rest sourced from reference TRBV7-9 and TRBJ2-1, is DTGVSQNPRHKITKRGQNVTFRCDPISEHNRLYWYRQTLGQGPEFLTYFQNEAQLEKSRLLSDRFSAERPKGSFSTLEIQRTEQGDSAMYLCASSPLLVNEQFFGPGTRLTVL.

V usage is TRBV28 and J usage is TRBJ1-5; 7 nucleotides align to TRBD1. V lost 6 bases to trimming and J lost 0 bases; unmatched junction nucleotides: 8. The CDR3 totals 16 residues. Looked up from germline, CDR1 is MDHEN and CDR2 is SYDVKM. CDR3 protein: CASREGQPYSNQPQHF. The CDR3 nucleotides read TGTGCCAGCAGAGAGGGACAGCCATATAGCAATCAGCCCCAGCATTTT.

The chain couples TRBV6-6 to TRBJ1-2, with TRBD1 matching over 8 bases. The CDR3 extends over 16 amino acids. Germline-derived CDR1 and CDR2 are MNHNY and SVGAGI (reference sequence). V lost 7 bases and J lost 7; bases outside the gene matches: 17. This chain's CDR3 is CASIGTGNNRGSGYTF. The CDR3 nucleotides read TGTGCCAGCATAGGGACGGGGAACAACAGGGGGTCTGGCTACACCTTC.

This rearrangement joins TRBV13 to TRBJ1-3; 7 bases agree with TRBD1. Germline CDR1 and CDR2: PRHDT and FYEKMQ (reference sequence). This CDR3 has 15 residues. V shed 5 bases and J 3 bases; nucleotides not matched to a gene: 7. CDR3 coding DNA: TGTGCCAGCAGCACAAGACAGGGTTTTGGAAACACCATATATTTT. Encoded protein: CASSTRQGFGNTIYF. The full variable domain, with the rest looked up from reference TRBV13 and TRBJ1-3, is AAGVIQSPRHLIKEKRETATLKCYPIPRHDTVYWYQQGPGQDPQFLISFYEKMQSDKGSIPDRFSAQQFSDYHSELNMSSLELGDSALYFCASSTRQGFGNTIYFGEGSWLTVV.

This clone was seen many times. Written as DNA, the CDR3 is TGTGCCAGCAGCTTAGGAGGGCCTACCGCTTACGAGCAGTACTTC. Translation: CASSLGGPTAYEQYF. This chain connects TRBV7-9 to TRBJ2-7, with a possible D match to TRBD2 (5 bases). Trimming stripped 1 base from V and 4 bases from J, with 14 bases between. CDR1 is SEHNR, CDR2 FQNEAQ, per germline (reference sequence). The CDR3 contains 15 residues.

This chain uses TRBV13 with TRBJ1-2; no definite D call. CDR3 length: 12 residues. CDR1 is PRHDT, CDR2 FYEKMQ, per germline (reference sequence). The V end was cut by 0 bases, the J end by 8 bases, with 7 bases between. The CDR3 reads CASSLGGDGYTF. In DNA, the CDR3 is TGTGCCAGCAGCTTAGGGGGAGACGGCTACACCTTC.

This chain connects TRBV5-1 to TRBJ2-1, with 8 bases fitting TRBD2. Per germline, CDR1 SGHRS and CDR2 YFSETQ. V lost 2 bases to trimming and J lost 8 bases; unmatched junction nucleotides: 6. This CDR3 is built from 14 residues. The CDR3 DNA is TGCGCCAGCAGCTTAGAGCTAGCGGGCGATGAGCAGTTCTTC. Protein: CASSLELAGDEQFF. Full variable domain (rest looked up from reference TRBV5-1 and TRBJ2-1): KAGVTQTPRYLIKTRGQQVTLSCSPISGHRSVSWYQQTPGQGLQFLFEYFSETQRNKGNFPGRFSGRQFSNSRSEMNVSTLELGDSALYLCASSLELAGDEQFFGPGTRLTVL.

The chain links TRBV5-1 to TRBJ2-7, with TRBD1 identical over 7 bases. CDR1 SGHRS and CDR2 YFSETQ come from the germline V gene. The CDR3 contains 15 residues. The ends lost 2 bases at V and 5 bases at J; junction bases unmatched: 10. The CDR3 DNA sequence: TGCGCCAGCAGCTTCCCCAGGACAGGTGAACACGAGCAGTACTTC. This sequence encodes CASSFPRTGEHEQYF.

The chain joins TRBV28 to TRBJ1-5; D gene unclear. In germline, CDR1 is MDHEN, CDR2 SYDVKM. V lost 3 bases, J lost 0 bases, and 9 bases lay in between. This CDR3 is 15 amino acids long. CDR3: CASSFSEFSNQPQHF. The CDR3 nucleotides read TGTGCCAGCAGTTTTTCGGAGTTTAGCAATCAGCCCCAGCATTTT.

In this sample, this clone turned up a few times. The genes are TRBV6-1 and TRBJ1-5, with TRBD1 matching 7 bases. The length of the CDR3 is 13 residues. Germline V CDR1 and CDR2: MNHNS, SASEGT. Trimming removed 8 bases from V and 6 bases from J; junction bases left unmatched: 7. The CDR3 reads CASLKGGGQPQHF. The CDR3 DNA sequence: TGTGCCAGCTTGAAAGGGGGCGGTCAGCCCCAGCATTTT.

This clone was seen a handful of times. V and J are TRBV27 and TRBJ2-2, with 8 bases lining up with TRBD1. The CDR3 spans 14 residues. With V trimmed by 6 bases and J by 4 bases, 4 bases remained unmatched. The germline gives CDR1 MNHEY, CDR2 SMNVEV (reference sequence). The CDR3, as DNA: TGTGCCAGCAGACGGACAGGGTCCACCGGGGAGCTGTTTTTT. It specifies CASRRTGSTGELFF.

The sample holds a few counts of this clone. CDR3 in amino acids: CASGLSRTDTQYF. DNA of the CDR3: TGTGCTAGTGGTTTGAGCCGGACAGATACGCAGTATTTT. This chain uses TRBV12-5 with TRBJ2-3; unclear D gene. V was pared by 2 bases and J by 3 bases, with 6 bases between. There are 13 residues in the CDR3. Germline V gives CDR1 LGHNT, CDR2 FRNRAP.